Below are 31 T cell receptor beta chains sequenced from a single sample in a study of low-dose radiotherapy and immunotherapy resistance in tumors. Time point denoted: before trial treatment. With TRAV- and TRBV-specific primers, first-strand cDNA was made, covering the alpha and beta chains. A roughly 20-cycle PCR with a constant-region primer and V-primer adapter amplified TCRs. TCRdb itself ran the reads through MiXCR, one entry per CDR3 protein. The table includes 30,000 to 50,000 distinct CDR3 sequences, about 28% detected once. The specimen comprised PBMCs, sampled before treatment. The receptors were gathered from a male donor with gallbladder cancer.

This chain joins TRBV2 and TRBJ1-4; D call uncertain. This CDR3 spans 14 amino acids. The V and J ends lost 1 base and 8 bases respectively, with 11 bases between them. Looked up from germline, CDR1 is SNHLY and CDR2 is FYNNEI. CDR3 DNA sequence: TGTGCCAGCAGTGAAGGGGAGTCCAGGGAAAAACTGTTTTTT. Translation: CASSEGESREKLFF. The whole variable domain, remainder taken from reference TRBV2 and TRBJ1-4, is EPEVTQTPSHQVTQMGQEVILRCVPISNHLYFYWYRQILGQKVEFLVSFYNNEISEKSEIFDDQFSVERPDGSNFTLKIRSTKLEDSAMYFCASSEGESREKLFFGSGTQLSVL.

This clonotype was detected many times. The chain carries TRBV24-1 and TRBJ2-1, with 8 bases fitting TRBD1. Looked up from germline, CDR1 is KGHDR and CDR2 is SFDVKD. CDR3 length: 16 residues. V was pared by 4 bases and J by 10 bases, with 14 bases of the junction left unmatched. The CDR3 reads CATSDTGTGISGEQFF. CDR3 nucleotides: TGTGCCACCAGTGACACCGGGACAGGTATTTCTGGGGAGCAGTTCTTC.

The chain recombines TRBV28 with TRBJ2-5; a possible D gene is TRBD2 (5 bases). The CDR3 is made up of 14 amino acids. CDR1 MDHEN and CDR2 SYDVKM come from the germline V gene. Trimming cost V 7 bases and J 2 bases, with 14 bases left between them. CDR3 loop: CASIPDYTQETQYF. For the CDR3, the DNA is TGTGCCAGCATCCCCGACTACACACAAGAGACCCAGTACTTC.

The table lists this clonotype with a few counts. The chain couples TRBV20-1 to TRBJ1-5; D is undetermined. CDR1 is DFQATT, CDR2 SNEGSKA, per germline (reference sequence). The CDR3 covers 15 residues. Deletions cut 0 bases from V and 4 bases from J, with 13 bases between. As DNA, the CDR3 is TGCAGTGCTAGAGATGGGTCAGTCTCTAATCAGCCCCAGCATTTT. The encoded protein is CSARDGSVSNQPQHF.

This clonotype has just a few counts. The V gene is TRBV5-1, the J gene TRBJ2-5, with TRBD2 matching over 10 bases. CDR3 length: 15 amino acids. With 6 bases clipped from V and 3 bases from J, the junction kept 8 bases outside the gene matches. Germline CDR1 SGHRS, CDR2 YFSETQ. The CDR3, as DNA: TGCGCCAGCACGAGCGGGAGGGCCTTTAAAGAGACCCAGTACTTC. Translation: CASTSGRAFKETQYF.

This clonotype was found many times. V and J are TRBV15 and TRBJ1-6, with unresolved D. CDR3 length equals 13 residues. Germline V gene data show CDR1 as LNHNV and CDR2 as YYDKDF (reference sequence). Trimming left V 0 bases short and J 13 bases short, with 10 bases between. CDR3 sequence: CATSRDLRDPLHF. CDR3 sequence (DNA): TGTGCCACCAGCAGAGATCTGCGCGATCCCCTCCACTTT. The whole variable domain, remainder taken from reference TRBV15 and TRBJ1-6, is DAMVIQNPRYQVTQFGKPVTLSCSQTLNHNVMYWYQQKSSQAPKLLFHYYDKDFNNEADTPDNFQSRRPNTSFCFLDIRSPGLGDTAMYLCATSRDLRDPLHFGNGTRLTVT.

This clonotype was counted ten times or more. V usage is TRBV27 and J usage is TRBJ2-7, with 8 bases aligning to TRBD1. Germline V lookup: CDR1 MNHEY, CDR2 SMNVEV (reference sequence). CDR3 size: 15 residues. Germline trimming cut 4 bases from V and 4 bases from J; bases unmatched to any gene: 9. The CDR3: CASSWGAGGMYEQYF. CDR3 DNA: TGTGCCAGCAGTTGGGGGGCAGGGGGCATGTACGAGCAGTACTTC.

The rearrangement uses TRBV20-1 and TRBJ1-5, with TRBD1 as a possible D gene (5 bases). The germline V gene has CDR1 DFQATT and CDR2 SNEGSKA (reference sequence). The CDR3 extends over 19 amino acids. V was clipped by 0 bases and J by 3 bases, with 24 bases between them. The CDR3 nucleotides are TGCAGTGCTAGAGATCTGGGTAGGCGGGGGACCGCTAACAATCAGCCCCAGCATTTT. Its protein product is CSARDLGRRGTANNQPQHF.

By frequency in the sample, this clonotype is medium-sized (0.01 to 0.1%). The chain is built from TRBV2 and TRBJ1-2; TRBD1 matches at 7 bases. Germline CDR1 is SNHLY and CDR2 is FYNNEI. Germline trimming cut 6 bases from V and 3 bases from J; bases unmatched to any gene: 7. The CDR3 sequence is 14 residues long. The CDR3 protein is CASSKTGLHYGYTF. CDR3 bases: TGTGCCAGCAGCAAGACAGGGCTGCACTATGGCTACACCTTC.

Only a few counts were recorded for this clonotype. This likely stems from a read error, as it lies one base from a far larger clone. The rearrangement links TRBV5-1 to TRBJ2-7; D is unresolved. The CDR3 length is 13 residues. In germline, CDR1 is SGHRS, CDR2 YFSETQ. Trimming pared 4 bases from V and 7 bases from J, leaving 15 bases between. CDR3 nucleotide sequence: TGCGCCAGCAGCGGACCCCACGGCGGTGAGCAGTACTTC. It is translated as CASSGPHGGEQYF.

The rearrangement joins TRBV4-3 to TRBJ1-1; 8 bases are shared with TRBD1. This CDR3 spans 13 amino acids. Germline CDR1 and CDR2: LGHNA and YSLEER. V trimming: 5 bases; J trimming: 4 bases; junction bases outside the gene matches: 3. CDR3 region: CASSFQGATEAFF. Written as DNA, the CDR3 is TGCGCCAGCAGCTTCCAGGGGGCCACTGAAGCTTTCTTT.

This chain uses TRBV4-2 with TRBJ1-3; the match to TRBD1 covers 10 bases. This CDR3 spans 16 amino acids. Germline V gives CDR1 LGHNA, CDR2 YNFKEQ. Trimming cost V 2 bases and J 3 bases; bases outside gene matches: 4. The CDR3 nucleotides are TGTGCCAGCAGCCAATGGGGGACAGGGGATGGAAACACCATATATTTT. This codes for CASSQWGTGDGNTIYF.

V usage is TRBV10-2 and J usage is TRBJ2-1; weak D call: TRBD2 (7 bases). Deletions cut 3 bases from V and 10 bases from J, with 13 bases between. Germline CDR1 is WSHSY and CDR2 is SAAADI. The CDR3 extends over 13 amino acids. The CDR3 region has the DNA TGCGCCAGCAGTGACCCCGGGGGGCGGGAGCAGTTCTTC. Protein product: CASSDPGGREQFF.

This clonotype has at least ten counts. This sequence joins TRBV28 and TRBJ1-6; 11 bases agree with TRBD1. The CDR3 runs to 19 residues. V lost 5 bases, J lost 7 bases, and 16 bases stayed unmatched. Germline CDR1 MDHEN, CDR2 SYDVKM. This CDR3 reads CASSPRTGGAYTENSPLHF. The CDR3, as DNA: TGTGCCAGCAGTCCGAGGACAGGGGGCGCCTATACCGAGAATTCACCCCTCCACTTT.

This clonotype was counted many times. The V gene is TRBV7-2, the J gene TRBJ2-1; TRBD2 matches at 11 bases. The CDR3 runs 20 residues. The V segment lost 5 bases and the J segment 0 bases; nucleotides outside the gene matches: 15. CDR1 is SGHTA and CDR2 is FQGNSA in the germline V gene. As DNA, the CDR3 is TGTGCCAGCAGCACAAGGACTAGCGGGCGCTTAACGAGCTCCTACAATGAGCAGTTCTTC. It translates to CASSTRTSGRLTSSYNEQFF.

In the case of this clonotype: Only one base separates this from a far larger clonotype, so it likely reflects a read error. The gene calls are TRBV5-3 and TRBJ2-7; 7 bases agree with TRBD1. The J call may be mistaken, given a closer DNA end match to TRBJ2-1. TRBV5-3 is treated as an ORF (open reading frame) with a function not yet certain. This CDR3 contains 12 residues. The CDR3, as DNA: TGTGCCAGCAGCAACGACAGGGTCGAGCAGTTCTTC. Amino acid sequence: CASSNDRVEQFF.

This clonotype showed up many times. This chain links TRBV29-1 with TRBJ2-7, with D unresolved. The V end was cut by 3 bases, the J end by 4 bases, with 7 bases between. The CDR3 consists of 11 residues. Per the germline V gene, CDR1 is SQVTM and CDR2 is ANQGSEA. CDR3 in amino acids: CSVDNGYEQYF. CDR3 DNA: TGCAGCGTTGACAATGGTTACGAGCAGTACTTC.

In its sample, this clonotype was seen many times. V usage is TRBV20-1 and J usage is TRBJ1-5, with 7 positions matching TRBD1. Germline CDR1 and CDR2: DFQATT and SNEGSKA (reference sequence). CDR3 length equals 15 residues. Trimming took 4 bases from V and 4 from J; bases not matched to a gene: 10. The CDR3 sequence: CSATKQGYRNQPQHF. In DNA form, the CDR3 reads TGCAGTGCTACGAAACAGGGGTACAGGAATCAGCCCCAGCATTTT.

This clonotype was observed at least ten times. The V gene is TRBV6-2 or TRBV6-3, the J gene TRBJ2-2; 7 positions match TRBD1. The J segment lost 4 bases and the V segment lost 7 bases, leaving 3 bases of the junction unmatched. CDR1 and CDR2 (germline): MNHEY, SVGEGT. This CDR3 is built from 13 residues. CDR3 sequence: CASTDRVTGELFF. CDR3 nucleotide sequence: TGTGCCAGCACCGACAGGGTCACCGGGGAGCTGTTTTTT.

By share, this clonotype ranks as medium-sized. The J gene is TRBJ1-1, the V gene TRBV28; a possible D gene is TRBD1 (5 bases). This CDR3 is 14 amino acids long. Per the germline V gene, CDR1 is MDHEN and CDR2 is SYDVKM. The V end was cut by 8 bases, the J end by 4 bases, with 17 bases between. This chain's CDR3 is CASFDRGRATEAFF. CDR3 DNA sequence: TGTGCCAGCTTTGATCGGGGGAGGGCCACTGAAGCTTTCTTT.

At least ten counts were recorded for this clonotype. The J gene is TRBJ2-1, the V gene TRBV7-2; the match to TRBD2 covers 9 bases. The length of the CDR3 is 16 residues. Germline V gene data show CDR1 as SGHTA and CDR2 as FQGNSA. Trimming removed 1 base from V and 4 bases from J; junction bases left unmatched: 5. The CDR3 region has the DNA TGTGCCAGCAGCTTAGTCGGAGGACTAGCGTACAATGAGCAGTTCTTC. It encodes CASSLVGGLAYNEQFF.

This clonotype was counted at least ten times. V is TRBV6-2 or TRBV6-3 and J is TRBJ2-7; 9 bases are a match to TRBD2. CDR1 is MNHEY and CDR2 is SVGEGT in the germline V gene. With 6 bases clipped from V and 2 bases from J, the junction kept 8 bases outside the gene matches. This CDR3 comprises 15 residues. DNA for the CDR3: TGTGCCAGCAGCCCAGCGGGGGGTAAAACCTACGAGCAGTACTTC. Translating gives CASSPAGGKTYEQYF.

This clonotype was seen repeatedly, ten times or more. The chain links TRBV20-1 to TRBJ1-3, with D perhaps matching TRBD1 (5 bases). Germline loops: CDR1 DFQATT, CDR2 SNEGSKA (reference sequence). V was shortened by 3 bases and J by 7 bases, with 16 bases between the two germline ends. The CDR3 is 14 residues long. The CDR3 loop is CSARGLWAENTIYF. The CDR3 DNA sequence: TGCAGTGCTAGGGGACTGTGGGCTGAGAACACCATATATTTT.

This clonotype was seen repeatedly, ten times or more. This rearrangement joins TRBV10-3 to TRBJ1-1; tentative D call: TRBD1 (5 bases). Trimming stripped 3 bases from V and 6 bases from J, with 14 bases between. The germline V gene encodes CDR1 ENHRY and CDR2 SYGVKD. This CDR3 region has 14 residues. CDR3 DNA sequence: TGTGCCATCAGTGATGGGACGAAGACACCTGAAGCTTTCTTT. Translated, it gives CAISDGTKTPEAFF.

This clonotype has a count of ten or more. V and J are TRBV11-2 and TRBJ1-5, with D possibly matching TRBD1 (6 bases). Germline V gene data show CDR1 as SGHAT and CDR2 as FQNNGV. The CDR3 sequence is 15 residues long. V shed 1 base and J shed 1 base, with 8 bases lying between them. The CDR3 DNA follows: TGTGCCAGCAGCTTAGCCCAGGGGAGCAATCAGCCCCAGCATTTT. As protein: CASSLAQGSNQPQHF.

This clonotype was seen many times. CDR3 in DNA: TGCAGCGTTCCCGCCCGCTACAGGGGCTCGGGGGGGGCCAACGTCCTGACTTTC. Translation gives CSVPARYRGSGGANVLTF. This chain connects TRBV29-1 to TRBJ2-6; 7 positions agree with TRBD1. CDR3 length: 18 residues. Unmatched junction bases numbered 17, after V lost 5 bases and J lost 4 bases. Per the germline V gene, CDR1 is SQVTM and CDR2 is ANQGSEA. Drawing the rest from reference TRBV29-1 and TRBJ2-6, the complete variable domain is SAVISQKPSRDICQRGTSLTIQCQVDSQVTMMFWYRQQPGQSLTLIATANQGSEATYESGFVIDKFPISRPNLTFSTLTVSNMSPEDSSIYLCSVPARYRGSGGANVLTFGAGSRLTVL.

This clonotype was counted many times. The chain combines TRBV2 with TRBJ2-3, with TRBD2 identical over 10 bases. The V gene's germline CDR1 is SNHLY and CDR2 FYNNEI. V lost 6 bases, J lost 3 bases, and 6 bases stayed unmatched. The CDR3 extends over 15 amino acids. CDR3: CASRALAGFTDTQYF. The CDR3 DNA sequence: TGTGCCAGCAGGGCACTAGCGGGGTTTACAGATACGCAGTATTTT.

This clonotype is medium-sized in the sample. The chain links TRBV6-2 or TRBV6-3 to TRBJ1-1; D not resolved. CDR1 is MNHEY, CDR2 SVGEGT, per germline. The CDR3 has 13 residues. Trimming left V 5 bases short and J 5 bases short, with 12 bases between. CDR3 bases: TGTGCCAGCAGTGAGGGCCCTCGGACTGAAGCTTTCTTT. As protein: CASSEGPRTEAFF.

The J gene is TRBJ1-2, the V gene TRBV2; the match to TRBD1 covers 8 bases. V trimming: 7 bases; J trimming: 7 bases; junction bases outside the gene matches: 5. CDR3 size: 12 residues. Germline V lookup: CDR1 SNHLY, CDR2 FYNNEI. CDR3 bases: TGTGCCAGCACTTTGGACAGGGCTGGCTACACCTTC. Translated, it gives CASTLDRAGYTF.

Details on this clonotype: A single base is all that separates this from a far larger clone, so a read error is likely. CDR3 in DNA: TGTGCCACCAGCAGATGGGGGTCTAGCGAGAATGAGCAGTACTTC. This sequence encodes CATSRWGSSENEQYF. The chain recombines TRBV15 with TRBJ2-5; D is possibly TRBD2 (6 bases). With 2 bases removed from V and 11 bases from J, the gap between germline ends came to 21 bases. CDR1 and CDR2 from the germline V gene are LNHNV and YYDKDF (reference sequence). The CDR3 length is 15 residues.

V and J are TRBV20-1 and TRBJ2-1; TRBD2 matches 12 bases. Germline CDR1 reads DFQATT; CDR2 reads SNEGSKA (reference sequence). This CDR3 is built from 16 residues. V gave up 2 bases and J gave up 6 bases; unmatched junction bases: 8. CDR3 DNA: TGCAGTGCTAGATTGGCTAGCGGGAGGGGGAGCAATGAGCAGTTCTTC. Translated: CSARLASGRGSNEQFF.